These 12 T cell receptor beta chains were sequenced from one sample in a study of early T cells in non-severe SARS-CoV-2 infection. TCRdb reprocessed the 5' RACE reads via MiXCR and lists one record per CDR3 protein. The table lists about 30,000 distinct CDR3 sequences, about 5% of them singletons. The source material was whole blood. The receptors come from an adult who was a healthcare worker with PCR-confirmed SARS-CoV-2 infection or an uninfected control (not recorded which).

CDR3 in amino acids: CASSLQQGYEQYF. The CDR3 coding sequence is TGTGCCAGCAGCCTGCAACAGGGGTACGAGCAGTACTTC. The chain is built from TRBV6-6 and TRBJ2-7; TRBD1 aligns across 7 bases. CDR3 length: 13 amino acids. Germline V CDR1 and CDR2: MNHNY, SVGAGI (reference sequence). Trimming at V came to 6 bases and at J to 4 bases, leaving 6 bases not matched to a gene.

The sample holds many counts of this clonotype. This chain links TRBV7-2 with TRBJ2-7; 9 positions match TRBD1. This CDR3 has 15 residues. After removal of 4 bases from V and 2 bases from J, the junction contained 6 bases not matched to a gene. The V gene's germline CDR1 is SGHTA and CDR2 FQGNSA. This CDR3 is CASSSAGTGTYEQYF. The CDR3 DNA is TGTGCCAGCAGCTCAGCCGGGACAGGGACCTACGAGCAGTACTTC.

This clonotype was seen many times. Here the CDR3 DNA reads TGTGCCAGCAGCCGATGGGGACTGCCGAGCACAGATACGCAGTATTTT. The encoded protein is CASSRWGLPSTDTQYF. This sequence joins TRBV7-6 and TRBJ2-3, with D possibly TRBD2 on 6 matching bases. CDR3 length equals 16 residues. Trimming cost V 5 bases and J 0 bases, with 15 bases left between them. Germline assignment: CDR1 SGHVS and CDR2 FNYEAQ.

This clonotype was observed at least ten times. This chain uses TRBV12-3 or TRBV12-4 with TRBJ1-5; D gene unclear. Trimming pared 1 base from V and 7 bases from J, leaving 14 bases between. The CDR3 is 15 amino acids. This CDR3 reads CASSLGDGGQQPQHF. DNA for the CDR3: TGTGCCAGCAGTTTAGGCGATGGAGGGCAGCAGCCCCAGCATTTT.

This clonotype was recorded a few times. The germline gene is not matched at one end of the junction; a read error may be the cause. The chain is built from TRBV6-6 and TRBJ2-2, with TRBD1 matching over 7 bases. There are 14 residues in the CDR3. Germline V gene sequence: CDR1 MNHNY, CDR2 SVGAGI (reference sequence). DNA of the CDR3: TGTGCCAGCTATAAGGGGGCGAAGACCGGGGAGCTGTTTTTT. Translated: CASYKGAKTGELFF.

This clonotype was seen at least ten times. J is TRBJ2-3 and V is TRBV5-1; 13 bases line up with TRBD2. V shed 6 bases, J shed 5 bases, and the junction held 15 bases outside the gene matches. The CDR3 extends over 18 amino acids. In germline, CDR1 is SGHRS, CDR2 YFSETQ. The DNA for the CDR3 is TGCGCCAGCAAAAAAACCCCCGGACTAGCGGGAGAAAGAGATACGCAGTATTTT. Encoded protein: CASKKTPGLAGERDTQYF.

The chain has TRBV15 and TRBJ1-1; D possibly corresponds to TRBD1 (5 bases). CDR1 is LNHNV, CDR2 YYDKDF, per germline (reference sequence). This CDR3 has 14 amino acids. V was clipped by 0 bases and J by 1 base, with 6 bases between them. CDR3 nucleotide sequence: TGTGCCACCAGCAGAGATGGGGGGAACACTGAAGCTTTCTTT. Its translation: CATSRDGGNTEAFF.

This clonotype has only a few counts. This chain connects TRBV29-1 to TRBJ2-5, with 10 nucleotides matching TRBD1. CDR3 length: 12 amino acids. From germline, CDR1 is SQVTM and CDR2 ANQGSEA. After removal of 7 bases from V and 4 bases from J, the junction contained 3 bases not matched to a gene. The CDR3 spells CSERTGGETQYF. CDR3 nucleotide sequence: TGCAGCGAAAGGACAGGGGGAGAGACCCAGTACTTC.

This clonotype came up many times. The CDR3: CAISPGKFNSNQPQHF. For the CDR3, the DNA is TGTGCCATCAGCCCTGGGAAATTTAATAGCAATCAGCCCCAGCATTTT. The chain uses TRBV10-3 and TRBJ1-5; D gene uncertain. V gave up 6 bases and J gave up 0 bases, with 15 bases separating them. The CDR3 loop spans 16 amino acids. Germline V gene sequence: CDR1 ENHRY, CDR2 SYGVKD.

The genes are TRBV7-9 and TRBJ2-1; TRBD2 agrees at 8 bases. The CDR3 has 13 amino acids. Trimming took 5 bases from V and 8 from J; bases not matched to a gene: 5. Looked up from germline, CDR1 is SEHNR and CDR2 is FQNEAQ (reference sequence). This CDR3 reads CASSRTSQDEQFF. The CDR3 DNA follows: TGTGCCAGCAGCCGGACTAGCCAGGATGAGCAGTTCTTC.

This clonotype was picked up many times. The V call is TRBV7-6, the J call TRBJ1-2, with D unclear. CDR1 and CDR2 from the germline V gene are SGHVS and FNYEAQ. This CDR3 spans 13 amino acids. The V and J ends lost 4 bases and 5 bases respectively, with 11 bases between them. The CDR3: CASSYDERYGYTF. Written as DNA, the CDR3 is TGTGCCAGCAGCTATGACGAACGATATGGCTACACCTTC.

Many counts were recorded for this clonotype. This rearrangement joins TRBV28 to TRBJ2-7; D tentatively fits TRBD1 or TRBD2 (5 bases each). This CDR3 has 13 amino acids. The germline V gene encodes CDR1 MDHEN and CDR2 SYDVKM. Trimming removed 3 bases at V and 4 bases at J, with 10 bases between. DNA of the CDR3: TGTGCCAGCAGTTTTGCCGGGGCGTACGAGCAGTACTTC. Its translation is CASSFAGAYEQYF.